Listed below are T cell receptor beta chains from one sample, sequenced in a study of response to subunit inactivated influenza vaccine. TCRdb fed the RT-PCR reads into MiXCR, producing one record per CDR3 protein. The sample consists of hundreds of thousands of distinct CDR3 sequences, about 7.6% of them appearing once. This sample comprised PBMCs from blood, obtained around 25 months after vaccination. These receptors were obtained from a man between 50 and 69 years old who received an inactivated influenza vaccine. CDR3s include the opening cysteine and the closing phenylalanine or tryptophan. D genes are given only for firm matches. Where a row states a size, it is once, few, many or the class of an expanded clone; other rows omit it.

>TRBD2|TRBJ2-5|.|TRBV5-1
CASSANPTSGGGETQYF
TGCGCCAGCAGCGCAAACCCTACTAGCGGAGGCGGGGAGACCCAGTACTTC
>.|TRBJ2-1|.|TRBV7-3
CASSLKGYNEQFF
TGTGCCAGCAGCTTAAAGGGGTACAATGAGCAGTTCTTC
>TRBD1|TRBJ2-7|many|TRBV10-3
CAISRGQGSDEQYF
TGTGCCATCAGCCGGGGACAGGGGTCGGACGAGCAGTACTTC
>.|TRBJ2-1|many|TRBV4-3
CASSQAAGLKDNEQFF
TGCGCCAGCAGCCAAGCTGCTGGACTAAAAGACAATGAGCAGTTCTTC
>.|TRBJ2-1|few|TRBV6-5
CASRGWDEQFF
TGTGCCAGCAGAGGTTGGGATGAGCAGTTCTTC
>.|TRBJ1-1|.|TRBV5-5
CASTLGWGTEAFF
TGTGCCAGCACCCTGGGGTGGGGGACTGAAGCTTTCTTT
>.|TRBJ1-1|.|TRBV20-1
CSARPSEKAFF
TGCAGTGCTAGGCCCTCCGAAAAAGCTTTCTTT
>.|TRBJ2-1|many|TRBV6-5
CASSYPHRGEQFF
TGTGCCAGCAGTTACCCCCATAGGGGTGAGCAGTTCTTC
>TRBD2|TRBJ2-3|.|TRBV20-1
CSAKTLTSGGAADTQYF
TGCAGTGCGAAAACCCTCACTAGCGGGGGGGCTGCAGATACGCAGTATTTT
>.|TRBJ2-5|.|TRBV29-1
CSVEDLLLKQTQYF
TGCAGCGTTGAAGATCTCTTGTTGAAACAGACCCAGTACTTC
>.|TRBJ2-5|many|TRBV28
CASSLPRGEETQYF
TGTGCCAGCAGTCTCCCCAGGGGCGAAGAGACCCAGTACTTC
>TRBD2|TRBJ2-1|few|TRBV6-2/TRBV6-3
CASSYRLAGGPGSYNEQFF
TGTGCCAGCAGTTACCGGCTAGCGGGGGGGCCAGGGTCCTACAATGAGCAGTTCTTC
>.|TRBJ2-3|few|TRBV5-1
CASSLSAMVTDTQYF
TGCGCCAGCAGCTTGTCAGCCATGGTCACAGATACGCAGTATTTT
>.|TRBJ2-7|few|TRBV23-1
CASRPRDSGSYEQYF
TGCGCCAGCAGACCCCGTGATAGCGGCTCCTACGAGCAGTACTTC
>.|TRBJ2-3|many|TRBV6-2/TRBV6-3
CASKATVFGPDTQYF
TGTGCCAGCAAAGCGACAGTATTTGGTCCAGATACGCAGTATTTT
>.|TRBJ2-2|.|TRBV4-1
CASSHLPYQNTGELFF
TGCGCCAGCAGCCATCTTCCATACCAGAACACCGGGGAGCTGTTTTTT
>.|TRBJ2-5|many|TRBV10-3
CAINSGETQYF
TGTGCCATCAATTCGGGAGAGACCCAGTACTTC
>.|TRBJ2-4|many|TRBV7-9
CASSEQELLAKNIQYF
TGTGCCAGCAGCGAGCAAGAGCTTCTAGCCAAAAACATTCAGTACTTC
>.|TRBJ2-1|many|TRBV27
CASSLVGALHEQFF
TGTGCCAGCAGTTTAGTTGGGGCGTTACATGAGCAGTTCTTC
>.|TRBJ2-3|.|TRBV24-1
CATSDPRGSGTSTDTQYF
TGTGCCACCAGTGATCCTCGCGGGTCAGGCACTAGCACAGATACGCAGTATTTT
>.|TRBJ1-2|.|TRBV10-3
CAITGIRDMLRRGYTF
TGTGCCATCACCGGCATCCGGGACATGCTAAGGAGGGGCTACACCTTC
>.|TRBJ1-1|many|TRBV28
CASSPGPAGGEAFF
TGTGCCAGCAGCCCCGGACCCGCGGGGGGAGAAGCTTTCTTT
>.|TRBJ2-7|few|TRBV20-1
CSAREGGVGDEQYF
TGCAGTGCTAGAGAAGGAGGGGTTGGGGATGAGCAGTACTTC
>.|TRBJ2-5|.|TRBV4-1
CASTPTLDSWETQYF
TGCGCCAGCACCCCAACCTTGGACAGTTGGGAGACCCAGTACTTC
>TRBD2|TRBJ2-5|.|TRBV12-3/TRBV12-4
CASSSAPGLAAGTQYF
TGTGCCAGCAGTTCCGCTCCGGGACTAGCGGCGGGGACCCAGTACTTC
>TRBD1|TRBJ1-1|.|TRBV3-1
CASSQGTGGYTEAFF
TGTGCCAGCAGCCAAGGAACAGGGGGTTACACTGAAGCTTTCTTT
>.|TRBJ2-3|many|TRBV27
CASSFGRGTDTQYF
TGTGCCAGCAGTTTCGGCCGGGGCACAGATACGCAGTATTTT
>.|TRBJ2-7|.|TRBV2
CASATSGYEQYF
TGTGCCAGCGCAACCAGTGGTTACGAGCAGTACTTC
>TRBD1|TRBJ1-1|few|TRBV29-1
CSVGFGTGSEAFF
TGCAGCGTTGGATTCGGGACAGGGAGTGAAGCTTTCTTT
>TRBD1|TRBJ1-1|.|TRBV18
CASSSSGTGPEAFF
TGTGCCAGCTCATCTTCCGGGACAGGGCCTGAAGCTTTCTTT
>.|TRBJ2-5|.|TRBV9
CASSVGRRAQETQYF
TGTGCCAGCAGCGTAGGAAGGCGGGCACAAGAGACCCAGTACTTC
>TRBD1|TRBJ1-1|.|TRBV20-1
CSADRTGANTEAFF
TGCAGTGCCGACCGGACAGGGGCAAACACTGAAGCTTTCTTT
>TRBD1|TRBJ2-2|few|TRBV28
CASSDRDREVGELFF
TGTGCCAGCAGTGACCGGGACAGGGAAGTCGGGGAGCTGTTTTTT
>TRBD1|TRBJ2-1|many|TRBV7-9
CASSFGTGLDEQFF
TGTGCCAGCAGCTTCGGGACAGGTCTCGATGAGCAGTTCTTC
>TRBD2|TRBJ2-1|few|TRBV10-3
CAISDGLGGDNEQFF
TGTGCCATCAGTGATGGACTAGGTGGGGACAATGAGCAGTTCTTC
>TRBD2|TRBJ2-3|.|TRBV6-2/TRBV6-3
CASSLMTSGTQYF
TGTGCCAGCAGCCTCATGACTAGCGGGACGCAGTATTTT
>.|TRBJ1-1|many|TRBV5-5
CATQLDMNTEAFF
TGTGCCACCCAGTTGGATATGAACACTGAAGCTTTCTTT
>.|TRBJ2-1|many|TRBV4-3
CASSRNRPSYNEQFF
TGCGCCAGCAGCCGAAACCGCCCCTCCTACAATGAGCAGTTCTTC
>.|TRBJ2-7|few|TRBV20-1
CSARGDGSSYEQYF
TGCAGTGCTAGGGGGGACGGGAGCTCCTACGAGCAGTACTTC
>.|TRBJ2-1|few|TRBV6-7
CASSRNQGGSYNEQFF
TGTGCCAGCAGTAGGAACCAAGGGGGCTCCTACAATGAGCAGTTCTTC
>TRBD1|TRBJ2-2|few|TRBV24-1
CATSDKRQGWSGELFF
TGTGCCACCAGTGATAAAAGACAGGGATGGAGCGGGGAGCTGTTTTTT
>TRBD2|TRBJ2-1|.|TRBV11-2
CASSSGGWFDEQFF
TGTGCCAGCAGCTCGGGGGGATGGTTTGATGAGCAGTTCTTC
>TRBD2|TRBJ2-7|few|TRBV20-1
CSAGTGTSGVEQYF
TGCAGTGCTGGTACCGGGACTAGCGGGGTCGAGCAGTACTTC
>TRBD1|TRBJ2-2|many|TRBV7-6
CASSRQGRNTGELFF
TGTGCCAGCAGCCGACAGGGTAGAAACACCGGGGAGCTGTTTTTT
>.|TRBJ2-2|.|TRBV5-1
CASRDERSGGELFF
TGCGCCAGCAGAGATGAGCGGTCGGGCGGGGAGCTGTTTTTT
>TRBD2|TRBJ2-1|many|TRBV29-1
CSVEKGGTSWNEQFF
TGCAGCGTTGAAAAGGGCGGGACTAGCTGGAATGAGCAGTTCTTC
>.|TRBJ2-6|few|TRBV5-1
CASSLVAGANVLTF
TGCGCCAGCAGCTTGGTGGCTGGGGCCAACGTCCTGACTTTC
>.|TRBJ2-5|.|TRBV5-1
CASRERGTFEETQYF
TGCGCCAGCAGAGAAAGAGGGACTTTTGAAGAGACCCAGTACTTC
>TRBD2|TRBJ2-3|.|TRBV9
CASSVVGSGRGAYTQYF
TGTGCCAGCAGCGTAGTTGGTAGCGGGAGAGGGGCATATACGCAGTATTTT
>TRBD1|TRBJ1-4|few|TRBV4-3
CASSQAIGTGPNEKLFF
TGCGCCAGCAGCCAAGCCATAGGGACAGGGCCTAATGAAAAACTGTTTTTT
>.|TRBJ2-5|.|TRBV10-3
CAIRKSVGAEETQYF
TGTGCCATCAGGAAATCTGTGGGAGCCGAAGAGACCCAGTACTTC
>TRBD1|TRBJ1-4|.|TRBV20-1
CSATGTGGENEKLFF
TGCAGTGCTACCGGGACAGGGGGCGAAAATGAAAAACTGTTTTTT
>TRBD2|TRBJ2-1|many|TRBV5-1
CASSAASGRASYNEQFF
TGCGCCAGCAGCGCCGCTAGCGGGAGGGCCTCTTACAATGAGCAGTTCTTC
>.|TRBJ2-2|many|TRBV7-9
CASTLAARAFTGELFF
TGTGCCAGCACCTTGGCCGCAAGGGCGTTCACCGGGGAGCTGTTTTTT
>TRBD2|TRBJ2-1|.|TRBV4-3
CASSQDLASGPYNEQFF
TGCGCCAGCAGCCAAGACCTTGCTAGCGGGCCCTACAATGAGCAGTTCTTC